This T cell receptor (beta chain) was documented in a study of T cell repertoires in cytomegalovirus infection. On the study more broadly: An indication of both CMV infection and matching HLA type came from public TCR beta signatures. General study points: HLA-C-restricted TCR beta clonotypes specific for CMV led the ex vivo response. Cumulative frequency of public TCR beta families picked out carriers of CMV plus the relevant HLA.

Germline V gene sequence: CDR1 SGHAT, CDR2 FQNNGV. CDR3 length equals 16 residues. With 8 bases removed from V and 6 bases from J, the gap between germline ends came to 24 bases. This clonotype occurred a few times. Its specificity is unknown. TCRdb itself ran the reads through MiXCR, one entry per CDR3 protein. The sample has 400,000 or so distinct CDR3 sequences, 15% to 20% seen once. What was sequenced was PBMCs. The TCR originated in a human donor in good health (CMV status not recorded). Some clones in this sample may be carry-over from other donors' samples. The chain recombines TRBV11-2 with TRBJ2-3; a possible D gene is TRBD1 (6 bases). The chain's CDR3 is CASGGPGHSYGDTQYF. For the CDR3, the DNA is TGTGCCAGCGGGGGCCCGGGACATTCGTATGGTGATACGCAGTATTTT.